The entry below describes one T cell receptor (beta chain). This clone is labeled medium-sized (0.01 to 0.1%). Its specific antigen is unknown. The sample holds no much larger clone one base away, and base qualities are not on file. TCR libraries were generated with the immunoSEQ multiplex PCR assay, using TCR-beta and/or TCR-alpha/delta assays for each sample. Amplified TCR libraries were sequenced on the Illumina high-throughput platform. Under the source paper's analysis protocol: Clustering and dimensionality reduction relied on pairwise TCRdist distances among GMM-specific receptors from T cells that were either sorted ex vivo or expanded in vitro. Each clinical repertoire was scored by mean NN-distance, the average TCRdist to the nearest 10% of tetramer-positive reference sequences. GEM TCR motif frequency was computed as the fraction of unique TCRs matching known GEM sequences by V/J usage and CDR3 length. Linear discriminant analysis with leave-one-out cross-validation, implemented in scikit-learn, was used to classify active tuberculosis. This is the immuneACCESS table as TCRdb keeps it, with only in-frame sequences that have V and J called. A part of the clones is gone; compared with another copy, unresolved V genes explain less than half, and the rest is unexplained. Clonal size and the V and J genes are those of that table, whereas D and trimming came from the DNA. The sample table records roughly 31,000 clones; around 88% of these occur just once. The ten largest account for around 5.2% of the sample.

The entry originates in a study of T cells in tuberculosis (dated 2018 in TCRdb). Notes on the research overall: To characterize T cells specific for the mycobacterial lipid antigen glucose monomycolate (GMM), the study used CD1B tetramers together with high-throughput TCR immunosequencing. In a South African clinical cohort, IGRA-negative adolescents, IGRA-positive adolescents with latent tuberculosis and adults with active tuberculosis were compared, with roughly 10 people in each group. PBMC from patients with active tuberculosis were archived either before the start of standard anti-tuberculosis treatment or within 7 days of starting that treatment.

This sample's time point label indicates: new active TB diagnosis, blood taken before or within 7 days of starting treatment. The active tuberculosis patients were newly diagnosed, HIV-seronegative South African adults aged 18 years or older. Confirmation of active tuberculosis was obtained by positive sputum smear microscopy and/or positive M. tuberculosis culture. Immunosequencing was performed on unsorted cryopreserved PBMC and covered 110,000 or so T cells per clinical donor on average. Via the germline V gene, CDR1 is MDHEN and CDR2 SYDVKM. The CDR3 spans 15 residues, from the cysteine through the phenylalanine. Just the 45-base CDR3 DNA is kept, in frame starting at base 1. V and J are trimmed by 7 bases and 7 bases, and the gene matches miss 10 bases of the junction. What the authors observed across the whole study: Compared with IGRA-negative controls, TCR-alpha repertoires from active tuberculosis had smaller mean NN-distances to GMM-specific TCRs, which suggests clonal expansion of these TCRs. Shorter CDR3-alpha lengths in active tuberculosis patients partly drove the smaller NN-distances, and the TCR-beta difference was not statistically significant. With the diverse GMM-specific repertoire as input, a classifier achieved around 87% accuracy (AUROC 0.75 to 0.95), whereas GEM motif frequencies as input gave approximately 70% accuracy. Clinical samples were selected based on which cryopreserved specimens were available, and the active tuberculosis cases were adults whereas the controls were adolescents.

The origin of this receptor is an adult with tuberculosis. Sequenced here: PBMCs, sampled at tuberculosis diagnosis. Recombination joined TRBV28 with TRBJ1-6; 7 nucleotides in the junction match TRBD1. The CDR3 has the sequence CASTIIQGSNSPLHF. The DNA reads as follows: TGTGCCAGCACCATTATACAGGGGTCCAATTCACCCCTCCACTTT.